The 18 T cell receptor beta chains below come from one sample, sequenced in a study of CD8 T cells in ankylosing spondylitis. MiXCR was run by TCRdb on the 5' RACE reads, yielding one entry per CDR3 protein. The sample consists of 250,000 to 350,000 distinct CDR3 sequences, roughly 20% of them appearing once. Input material: blood, either unsorted or a sorted T cell fraction (not recorded which). The receptors were sampled from a female donor with ankylosing spondylitis or in good health (not recorded which).

This clonotype appeared a few times. The gene calls are TRBV29-1 and TRBJ2-5, with TRBD2 as a possible D gene (6 bases). Germline V CDR1 and CDR2: SQVTM, ANQGSEA. This CDR3 has 10 residues. The chain's CDR3 is CGSGEETQYF. CDR3 in DNA: TGCGGTAGCGGAGAAGAGACCCAGTACTTC.

The chain carries TRBV20-1 and TRBJ2-1, with 8 bases identical to TRBD2. J was trimmed by 2 bases and V by 6 bases; bases with no gene match: 15. The CDR3 covers 17 residues. Germline V CDR1 and CDR2: DFQATT, SNEGSKA (reference sequence). CDR3 loop: CSAPAGSTSGTYNEQFF. As DNA, the CDR3 is TGCAGTGCGCCCGCGGGGAGCACTAGCGGAACCTACAATGAGCAGTTCTTC.

This clonotype has just one count. A much larger clonotype is one base distant, so this may be a read error. V is TRBV29-1 and J is TRBJ2-7; D is ambiguous. CDR1 SQVTM and CDR2 ANQGSEA come from the germline V gene. The CDR3 length is 11 residues. Trimming took off 3 bases at V and 9 bases at J, with 12 bases between the two ends. In DNA, the CDR3 is TGCAGCGTTGAGCTTCGGGCAAGGCAGTACTTC. It specifies CSVELRARQYF.

The V call is TRBV20-1, the J call TRBJ2-5; D unclear. This CDR3 region has 13 residues. The V end was cut by 6 bases, the J end by 6 bases, with 17 bases between. The germline CDR1 and CDR2 sequences are DFQATT and SNEGSKA (reference sequence). The CDR3, as DNA: TGCAGTGCCCCCTCTCCCCCCGGAAAGACCCAGTACTTC. This codes for CSAPSPPGKTQYF.

This clonotype was found a few times. The chain has TRBV15 and TRBJ2-2; the D is unclear. The CDR3 consists of 15 residues. CDR1 LNHNV and CDR2 YYDKDF come from the germline V gene (reference sequence). With 4 bases removed from V and 4 bases from J, the gap between germline ends came to 13 bases. CDR3 amino acids: CATSMLDLSTGELFF. The CDR3 nucleotides are TGTGCCACCAGCATGCTGGACCTTAGCACCGGGGAGCTGTTTTTT. The variable domain in full, completed from reference TRBV15 and TRBJ2-2, reads DAMVIQNPRYQVTQFGKPVTLSCSQTLNHNVMYWYQQKSSQAPKLLFHYYDKDFNNEADTPDNFQSRRPNTSFCFLDIRSPGLGDTAMYLCATSMLDLSTGELFFGEGSRLTVL.

This clonotype was picked up many times. This chain links TRBV29-1 with TRBJ1-2; D unclear. V was trimmed by 1 base and J by 3 bases, leaving 6 bases between them. Germline-derived CDR1 and CDR2 are SQVTM and ANQGSEA. The CDR3 consists of 12 residues. CDR3 nucleotides: TGCAGCGTTGAAGGGGTAGACTATGGCTACACCTTC. This encodes CSVEGVDYGYTF.

This clonotype has ten or more counts. The junction does not match germline at one end; this may be a read error. This chain links TRBV7-8 with TRBJ2-1, with 10 bases aligning to TRBD2. Germline loops: CDR1 SGHVS, CDR2 FQNEAQ. The CDR3 contains 13 residues. Here the CDR3 DNA reads TGTGCCAGCAGCCTAGCGGGAGTGAATGAGCAGTTCTTC. Amino acid sequence: CASSLAGVNEQFF.

The V and J genes are TRBV7-9 and TRBJ1-2; D ambiguous. Germline CDR1 SEHNR, CDR2 FQNEAQ (reference sequence). This CDR3 is built from 15 residues. Trimming shortened V by 2 bases and J by 3 bases, and 13 bases separated the two germline ends. The CDR3 protein is CASSLKVVEDYGYTF. For the CDR3, the DNA is TGTGCCAGCAGCTTAAAGGTTGTGGAGGACTATGGCTACACCTTC. The complete variable domain, with remaining parts taken from reference TRBV7-9 and TRBJ1-2, reads DTGVSQNPRHKITKRGQNVTFRCDPISEHNRLYWYRQTLGQGPEFLTYFQNEAQLEKSRLLSDRFSAERPKGSFSTLEIQRTEQGDSAMYLCASSLKVVEDYGYTFGSGTRLTVV.

V usage is TRBV27 and J usage is TRBJ2-7; no reliable D call. CDR1 and CDR2 from the germline V gene are MNHEY and SMNVEV (reference sequence). There are 13 residues in the CDR3. The V end lost 6 bases, the J end lost 3 bases, and 12 bases lay between the germline ends. In DNA, the CDR3 is TGTGCCAGCAGATTTAACCCCTTCTACGAGCAGTACTTC. The encoded protein is CASRFNPFYEQYF.

As to this clonotype: Mismatch with germline at one junction end may stem from a read error. The chain joins TRBV4-2 to TRBJ1-4, with D perhaps matching TRBD1 (5 bases). This CDR3 has 18 amino acids. The germline CDR1 and CDR2 sequences are LGHNA and YNFKEQ. Written as DNA, the CDR3 is TGTGCCAGCAGCCGCGGGATGTGGCAGGGATCAACTAATGCAAAACTGTTTTTT. This encodes CASSRGMWQGSTNAKLFF.

This clonotype has more than one count but fewer than ten. V is TRBV25-1 and J is TRBJ2-1; 10 bases align to TRBD1. The V gene end was trimmed by 3 bases and the J gene end by 12 bases; junction bases not matched to a gene: 11. The germline V gene has CDR1 MGHDK and CDR2 SYGVNS. This CDR3 region has 15 residues. CDR3 sequence reads: CASSERRTGGNGQFF. CDR3 DNA: TGTGCCAGCAGTGAGAGGAGGACAGGGGGGAACGGGCAGTTCTTC.

This clonotype appeared a few times. The V call is TRBV9, the J call TRBJ2-7, with 7 bases lining up with TRBD2. Trimming at V came to 0 bases and at J to 6 bases, leaving 12 bases not matched to a gene. The V gene's germline CDR1 is SGDLS and CDR2 YYNGEE. This CDR3 region has 16 residues. The CDR3 DNA reads as TGTGCCAGCAGCGTAGGTGGTGGGGAGGGGTATGGCGAGCAGTACTTC. Its protein is CASSVGGGEGYGEQYF.

Within the sample, this clonotype is medium-sized. The rearrangement joins TRBV4-2 to TRBJ2-7; 7 positions agree with TRBD2. J lost 0 bases, V lost 6 bases, and 8 bases had no gene match. CDR3 size: 15 residues. Germline V lookup: CDR1 LGHNA, CDR2 YNFKEQ. CDR3 amino acids: CASSLSGLTSYEQYF. The CDR3 nucleotides read TGTGCCAGCAGTCTTAGCGGGTTGACCTCCTACGAGCAGTACTTC.

The chain recombines TRBV20-1 with TRBJ2-1, with D unclear. Per the germline V gene, CDR1 is DFQATT and CDR2 is SNEGSKA (reference sequence). The CDR3 length is 11 residues. Trimming removed 6 bases from V and 14 bases from J, with 17 bases in between. CDR3 sequence: CSAETPPWEFF. The CDR3 DNA reads as TGCAGTGCAGAGACTCCGCCCTGGGAGTTCTTC.

The genes are TRBV4-2 and TRBJ2-1, with TRBD1 matching over 10 bases. The CDR3 is 16 residues long. The germline V gene encodes CDR1 LGHNA and CDR2 YNFKEQ. J gave up 7 bases and V 3 bases, and 9 bases lay outside the gene matches. CDR3 protein: CASSQPPRDRGNEQFF. CDR3 DNA sequence: TGTGCCAGCAGCCAGCCACCCCGGGACAGGGGAAATGAGCAGTTCTTC.

This clonotype was observed a handful of times. This chain joins TRBV24-1 and TRBJ2-3; D perhaps matches TRBD2 (6 bases). Germline loops: CDR1 KGHDR, CDR2 SFDVKD. This CDR3 has 10 amino acids. Trimming cost V 9 bases and J 6 bases, with 6 bases left between them. The chain's CDR3 is CATRGDTQYF. DNA for the CDR3: TGTGCCACCCGGGGGGATACGCAGTATTTT.

Ten or more counts support this clonotype. The J gene is TRBJ2-5, the V gene TRBV20-1, with a tentative D call TRBD2 (6 bases). Germline V lookup: CDR1 DFQATT, CDR2 SNEGSKA (reference sequence). This CDR3 is 13 amino acids long. Trimming cost V 3 bases and J 5 bases, with 13 bases left between them. CDR3 region: CSASGRVRETQYF. Written as DNA, the CDR3 is TGCAGTGCTAGCGGGAGAGTTAGGGAGACCCAGTACTTC.

This clonotype was counted between two and nine times. The J gene is TRBJ2-1, the V gene TRBV10-3; 10 bases are a match to TRBD2. With 4 bases clipped from V and 4 bases from J, the junction kept 7 bases outside the gene matches. CDR3 size: 16 residues. Germline CDR1 is ENHRY and CDR2 is SYGVKD. Here the CDR3 DNA reads TGTGCCATCAGTGGGACTAGCGGAGAGGTGTACAATGAGCAGTTCTTC. Translation gives CAISGTSGEVYNEQFF.